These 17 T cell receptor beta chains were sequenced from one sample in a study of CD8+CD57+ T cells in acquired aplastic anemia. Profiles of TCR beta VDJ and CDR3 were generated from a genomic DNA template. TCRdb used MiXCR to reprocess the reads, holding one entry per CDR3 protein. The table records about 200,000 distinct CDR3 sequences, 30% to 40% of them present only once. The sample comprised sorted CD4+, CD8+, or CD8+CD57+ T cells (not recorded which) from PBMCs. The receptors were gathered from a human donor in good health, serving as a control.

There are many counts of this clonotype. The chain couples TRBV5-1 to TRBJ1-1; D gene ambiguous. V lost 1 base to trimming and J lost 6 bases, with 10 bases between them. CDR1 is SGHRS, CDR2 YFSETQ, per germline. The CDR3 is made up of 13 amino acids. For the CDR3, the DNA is TGCGCCAGCAGCTTGATGTCCAACGCTGAAGCTTTCTTT. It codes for CASSLMSNAEAFF.

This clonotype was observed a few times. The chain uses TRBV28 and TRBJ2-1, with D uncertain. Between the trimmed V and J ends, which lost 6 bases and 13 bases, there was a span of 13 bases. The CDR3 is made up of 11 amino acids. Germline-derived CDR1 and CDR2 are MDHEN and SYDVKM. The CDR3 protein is CASSPPREQFF. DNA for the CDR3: TGTGCCAGCAGCCCGCCAAGGGAACAGTTCTTC.

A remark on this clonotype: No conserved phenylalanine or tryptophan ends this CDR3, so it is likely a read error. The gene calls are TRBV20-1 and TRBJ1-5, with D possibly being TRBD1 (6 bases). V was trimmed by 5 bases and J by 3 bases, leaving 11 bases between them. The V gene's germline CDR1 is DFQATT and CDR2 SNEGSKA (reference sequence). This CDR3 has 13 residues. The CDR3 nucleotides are TGCAGTGCTCATGGACAGATCAATCAGCCCCAGCATCTT. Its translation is CSAHGQINQPQHL.

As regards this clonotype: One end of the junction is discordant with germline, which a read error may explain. DNA of the CDR3: TGTGCCATCGGTGACCGACAGGGGATGGTCTGTGGCTACACCTTC. Residues: CAIGDRQGMVCGYTF. V is TRBV10-3 and J is TRBJ1-2; 8 bases match TRBD1. Germline CDR1 ENHRY, CDR2 SYGVKD. This CDR3 spans 15 amino acids.

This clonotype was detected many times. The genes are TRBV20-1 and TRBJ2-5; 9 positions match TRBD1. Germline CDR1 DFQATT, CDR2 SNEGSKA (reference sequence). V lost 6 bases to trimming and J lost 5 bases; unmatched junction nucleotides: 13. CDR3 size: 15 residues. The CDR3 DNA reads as TGCAGTGCAACTACCCTACAGGGGGCAGGGGAGACCCAGTACTTC. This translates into CSATTLQGAGETQYF.

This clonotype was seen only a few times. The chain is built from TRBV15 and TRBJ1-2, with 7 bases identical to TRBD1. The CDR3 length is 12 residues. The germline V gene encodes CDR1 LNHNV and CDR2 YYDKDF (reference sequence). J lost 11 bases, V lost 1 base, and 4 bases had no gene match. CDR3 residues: CATSRGQGEYTF. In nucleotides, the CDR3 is TGTGCCACCAGCAGAGGGCAGGGGGAGTACACCTTC.

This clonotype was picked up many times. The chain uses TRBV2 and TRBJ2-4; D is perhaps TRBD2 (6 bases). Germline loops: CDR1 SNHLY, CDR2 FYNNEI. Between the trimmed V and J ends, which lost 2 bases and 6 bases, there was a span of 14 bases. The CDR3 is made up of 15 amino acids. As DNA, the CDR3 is TGTGCCAGCAGTGAACTCAAGGGAGGCGGAAACATTCAGTACTTC. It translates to CASSELKGGGNIQYF.

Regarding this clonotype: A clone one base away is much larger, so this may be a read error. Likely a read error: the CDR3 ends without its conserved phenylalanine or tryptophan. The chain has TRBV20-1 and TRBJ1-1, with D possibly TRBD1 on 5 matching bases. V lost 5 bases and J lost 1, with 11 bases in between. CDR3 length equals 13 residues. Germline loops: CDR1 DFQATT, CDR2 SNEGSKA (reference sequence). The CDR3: CSALGQQNTEAFS. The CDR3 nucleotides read TGCAGTGCTTTGGGGCAGCAGAACACTGAAGCTTTCTCT.

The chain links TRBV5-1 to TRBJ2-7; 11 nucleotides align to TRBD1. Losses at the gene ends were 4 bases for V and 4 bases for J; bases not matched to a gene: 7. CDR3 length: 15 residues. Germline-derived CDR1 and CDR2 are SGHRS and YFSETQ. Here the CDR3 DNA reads TGCGCCAGCAGCCACGGACAGGGGGCGCGTTACGAGCAGTACTTC. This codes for CASSHGQGARYEQYF.

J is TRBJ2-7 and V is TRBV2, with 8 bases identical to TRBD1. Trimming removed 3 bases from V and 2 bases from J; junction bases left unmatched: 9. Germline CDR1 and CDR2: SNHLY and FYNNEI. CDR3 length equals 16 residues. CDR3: CASSDPSRGQTYEQYF. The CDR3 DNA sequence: TGTGCCAGCAGTGATCCCTCCAGGGGGCAAACCTACGAGCAGTACTTC.

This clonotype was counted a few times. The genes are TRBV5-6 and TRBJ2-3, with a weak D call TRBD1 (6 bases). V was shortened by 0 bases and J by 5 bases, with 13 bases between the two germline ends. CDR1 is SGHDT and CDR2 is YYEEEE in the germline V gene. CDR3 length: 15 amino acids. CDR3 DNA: TGTGCCAGCAGCTTGGTTTTAACAGGGAAAGATACGCAGTATTTT. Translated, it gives CASSLVLTGKDTQYF.

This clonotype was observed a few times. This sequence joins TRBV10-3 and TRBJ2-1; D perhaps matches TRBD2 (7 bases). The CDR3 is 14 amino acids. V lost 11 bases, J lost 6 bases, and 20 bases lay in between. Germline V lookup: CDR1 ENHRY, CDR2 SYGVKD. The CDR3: CASDLGGGINEQFF. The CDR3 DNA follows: TGTGCCTCGGACCTGGGGGGGGGCATCAATGAGCAGTTCTTC.

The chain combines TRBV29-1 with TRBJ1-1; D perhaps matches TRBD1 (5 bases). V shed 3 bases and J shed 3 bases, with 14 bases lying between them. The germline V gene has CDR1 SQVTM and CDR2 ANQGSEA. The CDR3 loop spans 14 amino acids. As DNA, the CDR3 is TGCAGCGTTGAGGGGGGTTCTGGGTACACTGAAGCTTTCTTT. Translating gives CSVEGGSGYTEAFF.

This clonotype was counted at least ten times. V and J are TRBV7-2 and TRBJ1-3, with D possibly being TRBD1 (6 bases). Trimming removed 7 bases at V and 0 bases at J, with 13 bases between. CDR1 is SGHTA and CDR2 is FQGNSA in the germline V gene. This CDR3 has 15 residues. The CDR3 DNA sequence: TGTGCCAGCACCAGAGGGGGGTACTCTGGAAACACCATATATTTT. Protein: CASTRGGYSGNTIYF.

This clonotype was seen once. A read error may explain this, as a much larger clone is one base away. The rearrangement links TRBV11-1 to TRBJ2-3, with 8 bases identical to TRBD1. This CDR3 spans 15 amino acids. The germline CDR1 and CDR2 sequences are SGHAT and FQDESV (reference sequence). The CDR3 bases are TGTGCCAGCAGCTTACAGGGGGCAATCGGGGATACGCGGTATTTT. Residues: CASSLQGAIGDTRYF.

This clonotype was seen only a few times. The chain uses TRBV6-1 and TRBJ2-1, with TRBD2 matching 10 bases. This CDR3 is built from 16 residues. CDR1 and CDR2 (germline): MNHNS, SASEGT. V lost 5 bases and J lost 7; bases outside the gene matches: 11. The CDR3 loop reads CASSNGRLLAGNEQFF. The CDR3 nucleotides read TGTGCCAGCAGTAATGGCCGATTACTAGCGGGGAATGAGCAGTTCTTC.

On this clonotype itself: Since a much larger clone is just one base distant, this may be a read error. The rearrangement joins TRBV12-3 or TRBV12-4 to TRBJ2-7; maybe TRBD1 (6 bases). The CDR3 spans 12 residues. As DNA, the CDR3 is TGTGCCAGCGGTTTTAGGGCACAGGGAAAGTACTTC. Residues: CASGFRAQGKYF.